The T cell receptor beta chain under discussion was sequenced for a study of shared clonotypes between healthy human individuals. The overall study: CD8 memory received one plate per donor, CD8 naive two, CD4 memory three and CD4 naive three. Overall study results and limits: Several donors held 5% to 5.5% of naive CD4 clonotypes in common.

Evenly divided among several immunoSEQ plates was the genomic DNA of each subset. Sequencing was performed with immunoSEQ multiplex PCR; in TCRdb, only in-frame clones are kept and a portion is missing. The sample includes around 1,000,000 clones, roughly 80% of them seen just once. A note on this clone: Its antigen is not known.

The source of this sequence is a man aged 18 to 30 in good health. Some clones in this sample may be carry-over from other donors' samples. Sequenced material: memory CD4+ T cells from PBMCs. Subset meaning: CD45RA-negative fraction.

This chain's CDR3 is CASSSSYDNEQFF. The DNA for the CDR3 is TGCGCCAGCAGCTCGAGCTATGACAATGAGCAGTTCTTC. The rearrangement joins TRBV4-3 to TRBJ2-1, with D uncertain. The germline gives CDR1 LGHNA, CDR2 YSLEER. The V gene lost 5 bases and the J gene lost 5 bases, with 10 bases spanning the gap. CDR3 length: 13 residues.